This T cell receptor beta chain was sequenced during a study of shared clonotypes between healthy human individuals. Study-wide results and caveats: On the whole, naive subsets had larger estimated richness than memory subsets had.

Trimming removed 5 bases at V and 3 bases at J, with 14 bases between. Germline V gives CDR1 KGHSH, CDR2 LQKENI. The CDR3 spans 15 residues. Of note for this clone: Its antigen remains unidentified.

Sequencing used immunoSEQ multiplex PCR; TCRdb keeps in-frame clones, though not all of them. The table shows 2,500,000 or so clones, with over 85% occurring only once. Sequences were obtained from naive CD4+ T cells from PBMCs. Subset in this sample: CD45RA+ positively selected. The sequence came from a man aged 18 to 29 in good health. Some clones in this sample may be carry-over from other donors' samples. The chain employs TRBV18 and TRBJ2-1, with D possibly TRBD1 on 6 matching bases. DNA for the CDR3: TGTGCCAGCTCAAGCCGGGACACCGACTACAATGAGCAGTTCTTC. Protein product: CASSSRDTDYNEQFF.